This passage covers 21 T cell receptor beta chains from one sample sequenced in a study of cytomegalovirus exposure and HLA in healthy donors. In the PCR, 60 Vbeta and 13 Jbeta primers were used. Data came from immunoSEQ multiplex PCR; TCRdb stores just in-frame clones and leaves some out. The table lists fewer than 200,000 clones, about 77% of them singletons, with about 2.4% in the top ten. Sequenced input: PBMCs. The receptors stem from a woman aged 40 to 50 in good health and CMV-seropositive.

This clone was counted a single time. The genes are TRBV18 and TRBJ2-6; D possibly corresponds to TRBD1 (6 bases). Germline V gene data show CDR1 as KGHSH and CDR2 as LQKENI. V was cut by 4 bases and J by 0 bases, with 16 bases left in between. The CDR3 covers 18 residues. CDR3 amino acids: CASSQTGPLGSGANVLTF. CDR3 coding DNA: TGTGCCAGCTCACAGACAGGTCCTCTCGGCTCTGGGGCCAACGTCCTGACTTTC.

The rearrangement links TRBV6-6 to TRBJ2-7; 10 bases are shared with TRBD1. The CDR3 consists of 15 residues. In germline, CDR1 is MNHNY, CDR2 SVGAGI (reference sequence). V lost 6 bases, J lost 2 bases, and 7 bases stayed unmatched. The CDR3 bases are TGTGCCAGCAGGGGACAGGGGAAGAAGACCTACGAGCAGTACTTC. Translation: CASRGQGKKTYEQYF.

This rearrangement joins TRBV15 to TRBJ2-5, with D perhaps matching TRBD1 (5 bases). Germline-derived CDR1 and CDR2 are LNHNV and YYDKDF (reference sequence). The CDR3 spans 12 residues. V was shortened by 8 bases and J by 2 bases, with 9 bases between the two germline ends. CDR3 loop: CATSKGQETQYF. The CDR3 nucleotides read TGTGCCACCTCGAAGGGGCAAGAGACCCAGTACTTC. Complete variable domain (other parts from reference TRBV15 and TRBJ2-5): DAMVIQNPRYQVTQFGKPVTLSCSQTLNHNVMYWYQQKSSQAPKLLFHYYDKDFNNEADTPDNFQSRRPNTSFCFLDIRSPGLGDTAMYLCATSKGQETQYFGPGTRLLVL.

In the case of this clone: This specimen includes other DNA sequences encoding the same CDR3. This rearrangement joins TRBV18 to TRBJ1-2; D is perhaps TRBD1 (5 bases). V was shortened by 0 bases and J by 4 bases, with 15 bases between the two germline ends. Per the germline V gene, CDR1 is KGHSH and CDR2 is LQKENI. This CDR3 spans 16 amino acids. The DNA for the CDR3 is TGTGCCAGCTCACCACCCGTCAGGGTTTGGGGCTATGGCTACACCTTC. Translated: CASSPPVRVWGYGYTF.

V gene TRBV2 combines with J gene TRBJ2-5; TRBD1 might be the D (5 bases). The CDR3 is 14 residues long. Germline V gene sequence: CDR1 SNHLY, CDR2 FYNNEI. V was pared by 6 bases and J by 1 base, with 12 bases between. CDR3 residues: CASSDSRGQETQYF. The CDR3 region has the DNA TGTGCCAGCAGCGACTCTAGGGGCCAAGAGACCCAGTACTTC.

The chain is built from TRBV19 and TRBJ2-7, with 8 bases aligning to TRBD2. The CDR3 consists of 14 residues. V shed 1 base, J shed 7 bases, and the junction held 6 bases outside the gene matches. Germline CDR1 reads LNHDA; CDR2 reads SQIVND (reference sequence). CDR3 residues: CASSIAGGPGEQYF. The CDR3 region has the DNA TGTGCCAGTAGTATAGCGGGAGGGCCGGGGGAGCAGTACTTC.

The chain employs TRBV7-2 and TRBJ1-5; 8 nucleotides match TRBD1. Germline V gene sequence: CDR1 SGHTA, CDR2 FQGNSA. The CDR3 spans 14 residues. The V gene end was trimmed by 4 bases and the J gene end by 3 bases; junction bases not matched to a gene: 2. CDR3 DNA: TGTGCCAGCAGCTCGACAGGGGTCAATCAGCCCCAGCATTTT. It translates to CASSSTGVNQPQHF. Variable domain in full (rest from reference TRBV7-2 and TRBJ1-5): GAGVSQSPSNKVTEKGKDVELRCDPISGHTALYWYRQSLGQGLEFLIYFQGNSAPDKSGLPSDRFSAERTGGSVSTLTIQRTQQEDSAVYLCASSSTGVNQPQHFGDGTRLSIL.

This clone was counted only a few times. The CDR3 reads CASSRLVLSYEQYF. CDR3 DNA: TGTGCCAGCAGCCGACTAGTTTTGTCCTACGAGCAGTACTTC. V is TRBV7-2 and J is TRBJ2-7; the D gene is possibly TRBD2 (6 bases). The CDR3 is 14 residues long. Trimming cost V 5 bases and J 1 base, with 12 bases left between them. Germline V gene lookup returns CDR1 SGHTA and CDR2 FQGNSA.

This clone has only one observation. V is TRBV5-1 and J is TRBJ2-3, with no clear D. Trimming left V 1 base short and J 0 bases short, with 9 bases between. Germline CDR1 is SGHRS and CDR2 is YFSETQ. The CDR3 runs to 15 residues. The CDR3 nucleotides are TGCGCCAGCAGCTTGTTGGCTTCCAGCACAGATACGCAGTATTTT. The encoded protein is CASSLLASSTDTQYF.

The chain has TRBV4-2 and TRBJ1-2; D perhaps matches TRBD1 (6 bases). The V and J ends lost 1 base and 3 bases respectively, with 6 bases between them. Germline CDR1 LGHNA, CDR2 YNFKEQ. The CDR3 length is 13 residues. This CDR3 is CASSQGTDYGYTF. The CDR3 nucleotides read TGTGCCAGCAGCCAAGGGACAGACTATGGCTACACCTTC.

CDR3 in DNA: TGTGCCAGCATAAGCCCCCAGGGTACAGACTACGAGCAGTACTTC. Residues: CASISPQGTDYEQYF. This chain uses TRBV28 with TRBJ2-7; D is possibly TRBD1 (5 bases). The germline gives CDR1 MDHEN, CDR2 SYDVKM. The V end was cut by 7 bases, the J end by 3 bases, with 19 bases between. This CDR3 contains 15 residues. Based on the CDR3 plus reference TRBV28 and TRBJ2-7, the full variable domain is DVKVTQSSRYLVKRTGEKVFLECVQDMDHENMFWYRQDPGLGLRLIYFSYDVKMKEKGDIPEGYSVSREKKERFSLILESASTNQTSMYLCASISPQGTDYEQYFGPGTRLTVT.

The V call is TRBV25-1, the J call TRBJ1-1; the D gene is possibly TRBD1 (5 bases). V gave up 3 bases and J gave up 1 base, with 15 bases separating them. CDR1 is MGHDK, CDR2 SYGVNS, per germline. CDR3 length: 16 residues. Written as DNA, the CDR3 is TGTGCCAGCAGTGAGAGGATGGGGGGACCGAACACTGAAGCTTTCTTT. This translates into CASSERMGGPNTEAFF.

V gene TRBV15 combines with J gene TRBJ2-1; 10 positions agree with TRBD2. The CDR3 is 17 amino acids. Germline loops: CDR1 LNHNV, CDR2 YYDKDF (reference sequence). The junction had 11 bases not matched to a gene; V was cut back by 7 bases and J by 2 bases. CDR3 region: CATNEEKAGGPYNEQFF. CDR3 bases: TGTGCCACCAACGAAGAGAAAGCGGGAGGGCCCTACAATGAGCAGTTCTTC.

This chain uses TRBV18 with TRBJ2-7, with a tentative D call TRBD2 (6 bases). Trimming took 3 bases from V and 6 from J, leaving 12 bases between them. Germline V gives CDR1 KGHSH, CDR2 LQKENI. The CDR3 runs to 13 residues. In nucleotides, the CDR3 is TGTGCCAGCTCACCTACGGGGGACTCCGAGCAGTACTTC. Its translation is CASSPTGDSEQYF.

The chain uses TRBV6-5 and TRBJ2-7, with 7 bases that match TRBD1. The CDR3 spans 15 residues. Germline V gene sequence: CDR1 MNHEY, CDR2 SVGAGI. Losses at the gene ends were 6 bases for V and 3 bases for J; bases not matched to a gene: 11. The DNA for the CDR3 is TGTGCCAGCAGACTGAACAGGGGTGTCGACTACGAGCAGTACTTC. Translating it yields CASRLNRGVDYEQYF.

V usage is TRBV18 and J usage is TRBJ1-4; TRBD1 agrees at 8 bases. With 2 bases clipped from V and 0 bases from J, the junction kept 2 bases outside the gene matches. The CDR3 length is 16 residues. Germline lookup yields CDR1 KGHSH and CDR2 LQKENI. The CDR3 region is CASSPDRGATNEKLFF. CDR3 in DNA: TGTGCCAGCTCACCAGACAGGGGTGCAACTAATGAAAAACTGTTTTTT.

This chain joins TRBV5-1 and TRBJ1-1; 8 nucleotides agree with TRBD1. This CDR3 has 17 residues. The V gene's germline CDR1 is SGHRS and CDR2 YFSETQ. V was clipped by 0 bases and J by 4 bases; unmatched bases: 11. CDR3 bases: TGCGCCAGCAGCTTGGGGACAGGGACTTCTTCGGGCACTGAAGCTTTCTTT. This encodes CASSLGTGTSSGTEAFF.

The V call is TRBV1, the J call TRBJ2-3; the D call of TRBD2 is as the table states it, not checked on the DNA. TRBV1 is listed as a pseudogene. CDR3 length: 14 amino acids. The CDR3 reads CTSSQDAGIHTQYF. DNA of the CDR3: TGCACCAGCAGCCAAGATGCGGGCATCCATACGCAGTATTTT.

The chain has TRBV10-3 and TRBJ2-1; D possibly corresponds to TRBD2 (6 bases). This CDR3 is 15 amino acids long. Germline-derived CDR1 and CDR2 are ENHRY and SYGVKD. The ends were cut back, 5 bases at V and 7 bases at J, with 18 bases in the middle. The CDR3 DNA is TGTGCCATCAGTCCAAGGGACCCTGGAGGGAATGAGCAGTTCTTC. It translates to CAISPRDPGGNEQFF.

The CDR3 loop reads CASSIGQGLGNQPQHF. The CDR3, as DNA: TGTGCCAGTAGTATAGGACAGGGCCTTGGCAATCAGCCCCAGCATTTT. This sequence joins TRBV19 and TRBJ1-5, with 7 bases fitting TRBD1. Trimming removed 1 base from V and 2 bases from J; junction bases left unmatched: 5. This CDR3 is 16 amino acids long. Germline CDR1 reads LNHDA; CDR2 reads SQIVND (reference sequence).

V is TRBV7-2 and J is TRBJ1-5; TRBD1 agrees at 8 bases. Germline V CDR1 and CDR2: SGHTA, FQGNSA. The V gene end was trimmed by 6 bases and the J gene end by 6 bases; junction bases not matched to a gene: 7. CDR3 length: 14 residues. CDR3 in DNA: TGTGCCAGCAGTCCTGACAGGGGAGTTCAGCCCCAGCATTTT. Its protein product is CASSPDRGVQPQHF. Combining the CDR3 with reference TRBV7-2 and TRBJ1-5 gives the whole variable domain GAGVSQSPSNKVTEKGKDVELRCDPISGHTALYWYRQSLGQGLEFLIYFQGNSAPDKSGLPSDRFSAERTGGSVSTLTIQRTQQEDSAVYLCASSPDRGVQPQHFGDGTRLSIL.